Shown below are 14 T cell receptor beta chains from a single sample sequenced in a study of T cells after yellow fever vaccination. TCRdb passed the 5' RACE reads through MiXCR, listing each CDR3 protein once. The table records 400,000 or so distinct CDR3 sequences, around 10% of them present only once. The sequencing used PBMCs, collected on the day of the first yellow fever vaccination. The receptor source for this set is a man between 18 and 35 years old who received the YFV17D yellow fever vaccine.

The gene calls are TRBV5-4 and TRBJ1-1; weak D call: TRBD1 (5 bases). CDR1 is SGHNT and CDR2 is YYREEE in the germline V gene (reference sequence). V lost 3 bases to trimming and J lost 5 bases, with 23 bases between them. The CDR3 sequence is 17 residues long. The CDR3 region is CASSSTVTLSTGTEAFF. The CDR3 DNA reads as TGTGCCAGCAGCTCGACAGTCACATTATCCACGGGGACTGAAGCTTTCTTT.

The V and J genes are TRBV29-1 and TRBJ2-3, with 7 bases that match TRBD2. Per germline, CDR1 SQVTM and CDR2 ANQGSEA. V was pared by 7 bases and J by 4 bases, with 8 bases of the junction left unmatched. The CDR3 totals 13 residues. DNA of the CDR3: TGCAGCGGCGAACGCCTAGCGGCAGATACGCAGTATTTT. It encodes CSGERLAADTQYF.

V gene TRBV4-3 combines with J gene TRBJ2-3; D remains ambiguous. Germline V gene data show CDR1 as LGHNA and CDR2 as YSLEER. Trimming stripped 0 bases from V and 2 bases from J, with 9 bases between. CDR3 length equals 15 residues. This CDR3 is CASSQDPEVTDTQYF. Here the CDR3 DNA reads TGCGCCAGCAGCCAAGATCCTGAAGTCACAGATACGCAGTATTTT.

This clonotype was recorded many times. The J gene is TRBJ1-6, the V gene TRBV7-6, with a tentative D call TRBD1 (5 bases). The CDR3 totals 17 residues. V was trimmed by 0 bases and J by 10 bases, leaving 19 bases between them. Germline V gene sequence: CDR1 SGHVS, CDR2 FNYEAQ. CDR3 nucleotide sequence: TGTGCCAGCAGCTTAGCGTCCGTGGGGCGGACGATGTCACCCCTCCACTTT. This encodes CASSLASVGRTMSPLHF. Full variable domain (remainder filled in from reference TRBV7-6 and TRBJ1-6): GAGVSQSPRYKVTKRGQDVALRCDPISGHVSLYWYRQALGQGPEFLTYFNYEAQQDKSGLPNDRFSAERPEGSISTLTIQRTEQRDSAMYRCASSLASVGRTMSPLHFGNGTRLTVT.

This clonotype came up a few times. J is TRBJ2-7 and V is TRBV4-1; 12 nucleotides match TRBD2. This CDR3 has 15 amino acids. Trimming at V came to 4 bases and at J to 2 bases, leaving 3 bases not matched to a gene. Germline values: CDR1 MGHRA, CDR2 YSYEKL. The CDR3 DNA follows: TGCGCCAGCAGCCTCCGGACTAGCGGGGCCTACGAGCAGTACTTC. It encodes CASSLRTSGAYEQYF.

V gene TRBV13 combines with J gene TRBJ2-2; tentatively, D is TRBD2 (6 bases). V was cut by 5 bases and J by 0 bases, with 19 bases left in between. This CDR3 has 18 residues. Germline V gene sequence: CDR1 PRHDT, CDR2 FYEKMQ (reference sequence). The chain's CDR3 is CASSAKDYRTPNTGELFF. CDR3 in DNA: TGTGCCAGCAGCGCTAAGGACTATCGGACCCCGAACACCGGGGAGCTGTTTTTT.

The chain joins TRBV12-3 or TRBV12-4 to TRBJ2-5; D possibly corresponds to TRBD1 (5 bases). CDR3 length equals 14 residues. V lost 3 bases and J 5 bases, leaving 13 bases between the germline ends. CDR3 DNA: TGTGCCAGCAGTTTTAGGGGCTCTAGGGAGACCCAGTACTTC. It yields the protein CASSFRGSRETQYF.

This clonotype has only a few counts. The V call is TRBV4-2, the J call TRBJ2-5; TRBD2 matches 9 bases. The CDR3 runs to 15 residues. The germline gives CDR1 LGHNA, CDR2 YNFKEQ. Losses at the gene ends were 4 bases for V and 7 bases for J; bases not matched to a gene: 10. The DNA of the CDR3 is TGTGCCAGCAGCCCTAGCGGGGACCGCGTTGGGACCCAGTACTTC. It encodes CASSPSGDRVGTQYF.

This clonotype has at least ten counts. The V call is TRBV5-4, the J call TRBJ2-5; D assignment may be TRBD1 or TRBD2 (5 bases each). The germline V and J ends were trimmed by 1 base and 2 bases, with 9 bases remaining between them. There are 14 residues in the CDR3. From germline, CDR1 is SGHNT and CDR2 YYREEE (reference sequence). In nucleotides, the CDR3 is TGTGCCAGCAGCTTGACCGGGACGCAAGAGACCCAGTACTTC. It specifies CASSLTGTQETQYF.

This clonotype was seen ten or more times. The gene calls are TRBV5-4 and TRBJ2-1; TRBD2 agrees at 10 bases. The CDR3 covers 16 residues. With V trimmed by 4 bases and J by 8 bases, 12 bases remained unmatched. The germline V gene has CDR1 SGHNT and CDR2 YYREEE (reference sequence). The CDR3 protein is CASSLRGSGGADEQFF. The CDR3 DNA is TGTGCCAGCAGCCTTCGTGGAAGCGGGGGGGCAGATGAGCAGTTCTTC. The full variable domain, in which reference TRBV5-4 and TRBJ2-1 provide the parts outside the CDR3, is ETGVTQSPTHLIKTRGQQVTLRCSSQSGHNTVSWYQQALGQGPQFIFQYYREEENGRGNFPPRFSGLQFPNYSSELNVNALELDDSALYLCASSLRGSGGADEQFFGPGTRLTVL.

The chain carries TRBV6-1 and TRBJ2-2, with D unresolved. Trimming took off 7 bases at V and 6 bases at J, with 15 bases between the two ends. This CDR3 has 14 residues. Germline V lookup: CDR1 MNHNS, CDR2 SASEGT. The CDR3 region has the DNA TGTGCCAGCACCACCATCCCCGCTCCCGGGGAGCTGTTTTTT. Its translation: CASTTIPAPGELFF.

At least ten counts were recorded for this clonotype. The chain carries TRBV12-3 or TRBV12-4 and TRBJ1-5; no firm D call. The CDR3 runs to 13 residues. V dropped 6 bases and J dropped 0 bases, with 6 bases sitting between them. The CDR3 region is CASSQNSNQPQHF. The CDR3 DNA reads TGTGCCAGCAGCCAGAATAGCAATCAGCCCCAGCATTTT.

The chain carries TRBV19 and TRBJ1-1, with a tentative D call TRBD1 (6 bases). V lost 6 bases and J 4 bases, leaving 18 bases between the germline ends. The germline CDR1 and CDR2 sequences are LNHDA and SQIVND (reference sequence). This CDR3 comprises 15 residues. The CDR3 sequence is CASRRVFSGATEAFF. Written as DNA, the CDR3 is TGTGCCAGTAGAAGGGTATTCTCAGGGGCCACTGAAGCTTTCTTT.

This clonotype was recorded only once. The rearrangement links TRBV29-1 to TRBJ2-3; weak D call: TRBD2 (6 bases). The CDR3 loop spans 17 amino acids. V gave up 0 bases and J gave up 2 bases, with 18 bases separating them. Germline V CDR1 and CDR2: SQVTM, ANQGSEA. DNA of the CDR3: TGCAGCGTTGAAGACGACGCCCTTGGGGGGAACACAGATACGCAGTATTTT. This translates into CSVEDDALGGNTDTQYF.